The entry below gives a single T cell receptor (beta chain) sequence along with its context. This clonotype was seen a few times. Its specific antigen is unknown. Base quality data are lacking; no much larger clone is found one base away. The junction carries 15 bases between V and J, which are trimmed by 5 bases and 2 bases respectively. Inclusive of the bounding cysteine and phenylalanine, the CDR3 is 15 residues long. The sequence is cut down to CDR3 DNA, 45 bases in frame from base 1. As encoded in the germline V gene, CDR1 is SGHAT while CDR2 is FQNNGV. This specimen comes from a study of T cells after yellow fever vaccination (dated by TCRdb to between 2019 and 2020). Study-level background: The SMART-Seq v4 Ultra Low Input RNA kit was used to prepare libraries from fractions with low cell numbers. To follow T-cell clones before and after primary and booster YFV17D yellow fever vaccination, bulk TCR alpha and beta repertoires were sequenced over time. The cohort comprised two healthy male donors, one aged 18 to 29 and one aged 30 to 40 years. Blood was drawn at multiple timepoints before and after primary and secondary immunization, with bulk PBMC replicates and cell subsets isolated.

Results and caveats for the whole study, not just this receptor: The study included only a couple of donors, which limits how far the findings can be generalized. The secondary T-cell response was found to be weaker but faster than the primary response, with a peak reached on day 5 rather than on day 15. A small fraction of clonotypes showed up in both the CD4 and CD8 compartments, probably as a result of convergent recombination. Most clones expanded after primary vaccination (about 95% of CD4 and 70% to 90% of CD8) were re-detected after the booster, suggesting that broad memory maintenance occurred. FACS-sorted repertoires could contain abundant contaminating clonotypes from the bulk population, so computational filtering was required.

Synthesis of TCR cDNA relied on 5'RACE template switching, a step that introduced a universal primer site along with unique molecular identifiers. Priming for cDNA synthesis came from both the TCR alpha and TCR beta constant segments. Two PCR steps were used to amplify libraries, with sample barcodes and sequencing adapters being added in the second step. Sequencing of libraries was performed on Illumina HiSeq 2500 (2x100 bp) or NovaSeq (2x150 bp). The authors' analysis ran thus. Demultiplexing of reads and collapsing into UMI consensus sequences were performed with MIGEC, and V(D)J alignment was carried out with MiXCR. Vaccine-responding clonotypes were identified with edgeR using replicate PBMC samples, with FDR below 0.01 and a log2 fold change above 5 up to day 15 being required. Each bulk clonotype was labeled CD4 or CD8 based on which sequenced repertoire, CD4 or CD8, contained the clonotype at higher abundance. TCRdb took the public reads, trimmed them with fastp at Q25, ran MiXCR for clone calling and kept in-frame beta chains. Here each entry gathers all rows of one CDR3 protein and keeps the most common genes and DNA. TCRdb's processing, not the authors' own work, is the source of the V and J calls. Counted in this sample were 110,000 to 150,000 distinct CDR3 sequences; about 7% of them appeared once. Of the sample, approximately 0.64% is held by the ten largest clones.

The sample's treatment or condition label is to be understood as: live attenuated yellow fever vaccine strain. PBMCs were isolated from peripheral blood using a standard Ficoll-Paque protocol. CD4 and CD8 T-cell fractions were isolated with Dynabeads CD4 and CD8 positive selection kits. TriZol was used to extract RNA from bulk PBMCs, CD4 and CD8 fractions, and dextramer-positive and dextramer-negative fractions. The V and J segments used are TRBV11-2 and TRBJ2-5; the best D guess is TRBD2, with 6 bases matching. The sequence derives from a man younger than 45 who received the YFV17D yellow fever vaccine. The material was CD4+ T cells sorted from PBMCs, obtained 10 days after the yellow fever booster vaccination. The bases read TGTGCCAGCAGCCCGAACACGGGAGTACAAGAGACCCAGTACTTC. Its product reads: CASSPNTGVQETQYF. With all but the CDR3 taken from the reference TRBV11-2 and TRBJ2-5 genes, the full variable domain is: EAGVAQSPRYKIIEKRQSVAFWCNPISGHATLYWYQQILGQGPKLLIQFQNNGVVDDSQLPKDRFSAERLKGVDSTLKIQPAKLEDSAVYLCASSPNTGVQETQYFGPGTRLLVL.